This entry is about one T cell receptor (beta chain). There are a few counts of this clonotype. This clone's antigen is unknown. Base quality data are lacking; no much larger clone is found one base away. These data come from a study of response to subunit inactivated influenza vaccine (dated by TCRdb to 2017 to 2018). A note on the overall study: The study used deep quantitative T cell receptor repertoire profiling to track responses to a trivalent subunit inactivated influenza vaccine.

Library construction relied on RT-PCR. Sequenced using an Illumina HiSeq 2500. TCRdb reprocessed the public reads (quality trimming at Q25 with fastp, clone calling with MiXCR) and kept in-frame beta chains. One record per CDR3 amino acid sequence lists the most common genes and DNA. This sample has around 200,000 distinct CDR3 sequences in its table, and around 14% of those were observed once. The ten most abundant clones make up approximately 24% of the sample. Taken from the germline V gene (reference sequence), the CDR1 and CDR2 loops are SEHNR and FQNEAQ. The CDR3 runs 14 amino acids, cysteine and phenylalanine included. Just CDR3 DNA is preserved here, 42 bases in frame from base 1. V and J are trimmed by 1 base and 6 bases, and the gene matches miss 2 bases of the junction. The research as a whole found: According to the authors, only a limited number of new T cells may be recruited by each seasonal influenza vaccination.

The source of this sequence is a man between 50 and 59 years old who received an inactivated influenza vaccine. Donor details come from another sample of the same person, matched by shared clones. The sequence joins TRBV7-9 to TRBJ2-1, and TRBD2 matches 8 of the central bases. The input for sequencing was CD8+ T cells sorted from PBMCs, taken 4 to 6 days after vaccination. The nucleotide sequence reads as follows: TGTGCCAGCAGCTTAGGGCGGGGGGTCAATGAGCAGTTCTTC. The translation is CASSLGRGVNEQFF.